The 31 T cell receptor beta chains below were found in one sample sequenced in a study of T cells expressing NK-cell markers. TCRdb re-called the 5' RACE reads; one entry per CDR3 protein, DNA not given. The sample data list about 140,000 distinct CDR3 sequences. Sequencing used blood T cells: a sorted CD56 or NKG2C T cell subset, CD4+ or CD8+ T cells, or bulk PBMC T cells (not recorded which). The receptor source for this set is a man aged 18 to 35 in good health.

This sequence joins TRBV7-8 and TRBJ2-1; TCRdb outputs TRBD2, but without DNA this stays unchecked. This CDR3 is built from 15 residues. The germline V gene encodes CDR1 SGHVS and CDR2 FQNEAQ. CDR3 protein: CASSLGTSSRNEQFF.

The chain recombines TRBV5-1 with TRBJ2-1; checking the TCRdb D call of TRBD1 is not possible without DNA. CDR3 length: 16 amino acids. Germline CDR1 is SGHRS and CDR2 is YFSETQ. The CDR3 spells CASSPGQLQKNNEQFF. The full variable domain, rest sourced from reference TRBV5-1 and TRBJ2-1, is KAGVTQTPRYLIKTRGQQVTLSCSPISGHRSVSWYQQTPGQGLQFLFEYFSETQRNKGNFPGRFSGRQFSNSRSEMNVSTLELGDSALYLCASSPGQLQKNNEQFFGPGTRLTVL.

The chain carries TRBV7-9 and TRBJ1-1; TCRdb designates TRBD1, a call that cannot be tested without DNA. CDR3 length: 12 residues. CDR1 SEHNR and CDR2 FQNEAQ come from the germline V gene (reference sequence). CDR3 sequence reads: CASSSDSSEAFF.

This CDR3 is CAWTKVNTEAFF. This sequence joins TRBV30 and TRBJ1-1. Germline V gives CDR1 GTSNPN, CDR2 SVGIG (reference sequence). The CDR3 is made up of 12 amino acids.

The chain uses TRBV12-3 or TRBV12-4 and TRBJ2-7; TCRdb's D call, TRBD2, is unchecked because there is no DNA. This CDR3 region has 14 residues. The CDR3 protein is CASSLRTGAYEQYF.

The CDR3 protein is CASSLNPGGTEAFF. The chain links TRBV27 to TRBJ1-1. Germline V gene lookup returns CDR1 MNHEY and CDR2 SMNVEV (reference sequence). This CDR3 is built from 14 residues.

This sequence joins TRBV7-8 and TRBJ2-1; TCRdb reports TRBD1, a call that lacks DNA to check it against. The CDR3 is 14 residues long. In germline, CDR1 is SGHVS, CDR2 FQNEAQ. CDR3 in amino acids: CASSLGAGRPEQFF.

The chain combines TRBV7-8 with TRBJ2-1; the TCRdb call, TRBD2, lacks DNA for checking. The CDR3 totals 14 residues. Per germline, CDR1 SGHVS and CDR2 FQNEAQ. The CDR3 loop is CASSWGLAGDLQFF.

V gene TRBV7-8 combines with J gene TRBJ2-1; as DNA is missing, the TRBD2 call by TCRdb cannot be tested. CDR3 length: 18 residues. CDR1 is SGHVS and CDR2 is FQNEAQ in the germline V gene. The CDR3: CASSLMGSRLAGAHEQFF.

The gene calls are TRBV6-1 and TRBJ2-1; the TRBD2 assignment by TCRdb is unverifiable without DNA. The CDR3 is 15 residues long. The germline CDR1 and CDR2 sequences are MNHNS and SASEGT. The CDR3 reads CASRLLAGGRNEQFF.

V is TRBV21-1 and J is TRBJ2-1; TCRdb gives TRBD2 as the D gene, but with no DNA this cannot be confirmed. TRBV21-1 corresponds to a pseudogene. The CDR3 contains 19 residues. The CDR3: CASSKKEGLAGAFYNEQFF.

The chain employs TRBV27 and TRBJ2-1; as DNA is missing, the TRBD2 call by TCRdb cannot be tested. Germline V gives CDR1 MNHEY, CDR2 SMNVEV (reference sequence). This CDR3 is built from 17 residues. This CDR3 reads CASSLPGLAGGYNEQFF.

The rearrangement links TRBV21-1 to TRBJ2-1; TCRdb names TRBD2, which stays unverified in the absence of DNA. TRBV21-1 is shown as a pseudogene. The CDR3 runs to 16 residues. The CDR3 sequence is CASSKGRLAGYNEQFF.

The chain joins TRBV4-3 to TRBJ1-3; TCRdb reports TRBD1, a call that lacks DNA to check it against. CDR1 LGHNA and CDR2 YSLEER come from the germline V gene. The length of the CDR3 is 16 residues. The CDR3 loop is CASSQSLRAAGNTIYF.

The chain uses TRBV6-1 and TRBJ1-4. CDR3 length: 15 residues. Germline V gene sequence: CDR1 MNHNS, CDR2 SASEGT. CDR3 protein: CASSVARATNEKLFF.

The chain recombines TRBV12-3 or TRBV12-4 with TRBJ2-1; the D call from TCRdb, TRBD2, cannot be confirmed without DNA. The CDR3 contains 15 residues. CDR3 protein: CASQQLAGGPNEQFF.

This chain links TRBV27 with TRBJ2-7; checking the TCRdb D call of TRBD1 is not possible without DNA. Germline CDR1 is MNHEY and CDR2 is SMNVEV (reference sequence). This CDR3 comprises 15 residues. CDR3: CASSFETGVSYEQYF.

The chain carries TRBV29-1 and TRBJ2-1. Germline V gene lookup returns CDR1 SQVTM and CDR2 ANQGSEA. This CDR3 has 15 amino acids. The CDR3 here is CSVEEQIPHIDEQFF.

The CDR3 region is CASSLSRQYDGYTF. V and J are TRBV27 and TRBJ1-2; checking the TCRdb D call of TRBD1 is not possible without DNA. This CDR3 spans 14 amino acids. Germline CDR1 reads MNHEY; CDR2 reads SMNVEV (reference sequence).

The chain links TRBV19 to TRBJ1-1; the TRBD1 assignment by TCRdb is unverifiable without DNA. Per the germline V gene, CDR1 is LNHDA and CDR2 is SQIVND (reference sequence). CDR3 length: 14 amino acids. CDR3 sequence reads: CASAPTGLVTEAFF.

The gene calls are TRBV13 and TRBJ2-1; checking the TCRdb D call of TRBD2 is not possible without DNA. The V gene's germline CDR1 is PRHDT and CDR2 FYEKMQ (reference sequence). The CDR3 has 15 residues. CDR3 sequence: CASSFTGGGYNEQFF.

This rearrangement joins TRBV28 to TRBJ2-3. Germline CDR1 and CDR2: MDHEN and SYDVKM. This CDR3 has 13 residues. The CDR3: CAVTGSFTDTQYF.

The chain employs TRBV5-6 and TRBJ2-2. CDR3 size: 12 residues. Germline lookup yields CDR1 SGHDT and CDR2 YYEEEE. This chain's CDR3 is CASRTVRGELFF.

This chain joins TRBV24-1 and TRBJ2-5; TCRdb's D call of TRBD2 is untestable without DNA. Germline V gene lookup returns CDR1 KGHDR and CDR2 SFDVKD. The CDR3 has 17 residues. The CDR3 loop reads CATSDLRLASGQETQYF.

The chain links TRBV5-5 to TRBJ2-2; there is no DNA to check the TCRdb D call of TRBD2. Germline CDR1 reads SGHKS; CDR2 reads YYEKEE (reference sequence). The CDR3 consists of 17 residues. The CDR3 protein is CASSFGGGVMSTGELFF.

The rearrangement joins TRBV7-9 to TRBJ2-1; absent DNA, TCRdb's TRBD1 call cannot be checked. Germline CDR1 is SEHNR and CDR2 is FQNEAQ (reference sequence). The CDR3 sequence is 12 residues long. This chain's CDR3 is CASSRDRGGQFF. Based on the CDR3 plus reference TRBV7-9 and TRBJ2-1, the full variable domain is DTGVSQNPRHKITKRGQNVTFRCDPISEHNRLYWYRQTLGQGPEFLTYFQNEAQLEKSRLLSDRFSAERPKGSFSTLEIQRTEQGDSAMYLCASSRDRGGQFFGPGTRLTVL.

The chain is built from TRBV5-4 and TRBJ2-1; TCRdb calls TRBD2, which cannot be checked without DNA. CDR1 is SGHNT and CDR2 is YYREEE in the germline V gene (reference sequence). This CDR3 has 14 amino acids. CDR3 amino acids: CASRGTSENNEQFF.

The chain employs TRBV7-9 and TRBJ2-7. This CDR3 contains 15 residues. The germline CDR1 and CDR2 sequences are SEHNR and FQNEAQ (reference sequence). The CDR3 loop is CASRHTEDGSYEQYF.

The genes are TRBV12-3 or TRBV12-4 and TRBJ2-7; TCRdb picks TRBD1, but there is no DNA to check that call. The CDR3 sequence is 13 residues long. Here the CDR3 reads CASSFVTVYEQYF.

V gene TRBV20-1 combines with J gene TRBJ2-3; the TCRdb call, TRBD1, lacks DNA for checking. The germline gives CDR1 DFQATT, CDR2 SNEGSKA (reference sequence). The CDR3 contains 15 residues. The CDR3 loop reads CSARRWSGNTDTQYF.

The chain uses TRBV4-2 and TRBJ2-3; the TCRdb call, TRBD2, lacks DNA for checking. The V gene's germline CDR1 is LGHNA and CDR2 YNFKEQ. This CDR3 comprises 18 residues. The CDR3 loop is CASSQDQAGGMSPDTQYF.